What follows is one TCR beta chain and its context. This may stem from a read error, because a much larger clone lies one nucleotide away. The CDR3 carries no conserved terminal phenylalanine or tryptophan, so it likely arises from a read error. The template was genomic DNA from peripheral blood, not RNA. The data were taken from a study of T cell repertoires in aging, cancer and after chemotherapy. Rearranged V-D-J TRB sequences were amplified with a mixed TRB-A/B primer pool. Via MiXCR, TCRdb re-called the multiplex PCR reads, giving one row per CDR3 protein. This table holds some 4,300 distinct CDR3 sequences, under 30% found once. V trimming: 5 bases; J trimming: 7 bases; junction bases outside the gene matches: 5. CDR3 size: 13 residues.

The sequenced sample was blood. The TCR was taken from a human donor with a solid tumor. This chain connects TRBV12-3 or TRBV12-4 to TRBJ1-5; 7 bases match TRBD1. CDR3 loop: CASSQQGSQPQHL. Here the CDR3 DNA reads TGTGCCAGCAGTCAACAGGGGTCACAGCCCCAGCATTTA.